This T cell receptor beta chain was profiled in a study of shared clonotypes between healthy human individuals. The CDR3 totals 15 residues. Trimming pared 6 bases from V and 3 bases from J, leaving 18 bases between. Germline V lookup: CDR1 MDHEN, CDR2 SYDVKM. Libraries were prepared by immunoSEQ multiplex PCR; TCRdb keeps only in-frame clonotypes and omits some of them. The table shows around 2.5 million clones, with over 85% occurring only once. This chain links TRBV28 with TRBJ2-7; D may correspond to TRBD1 or TRBD2 (5 bases each). Sequenced input: naive CD4+ T cells from PBMCs. Subset reported: CD45RA+ positively selected. The TCR sequence derives from a man younger than 30 in good health. Some clones in this sample may be carry-over from other donors' samples. In nucleotides, the CDR3 is TGTGCCAGCAGCGGGATTTCTCTTGGGGGCTACGAGCAGTACTTC. Amino acids: CASSGISLGGYEQYF.